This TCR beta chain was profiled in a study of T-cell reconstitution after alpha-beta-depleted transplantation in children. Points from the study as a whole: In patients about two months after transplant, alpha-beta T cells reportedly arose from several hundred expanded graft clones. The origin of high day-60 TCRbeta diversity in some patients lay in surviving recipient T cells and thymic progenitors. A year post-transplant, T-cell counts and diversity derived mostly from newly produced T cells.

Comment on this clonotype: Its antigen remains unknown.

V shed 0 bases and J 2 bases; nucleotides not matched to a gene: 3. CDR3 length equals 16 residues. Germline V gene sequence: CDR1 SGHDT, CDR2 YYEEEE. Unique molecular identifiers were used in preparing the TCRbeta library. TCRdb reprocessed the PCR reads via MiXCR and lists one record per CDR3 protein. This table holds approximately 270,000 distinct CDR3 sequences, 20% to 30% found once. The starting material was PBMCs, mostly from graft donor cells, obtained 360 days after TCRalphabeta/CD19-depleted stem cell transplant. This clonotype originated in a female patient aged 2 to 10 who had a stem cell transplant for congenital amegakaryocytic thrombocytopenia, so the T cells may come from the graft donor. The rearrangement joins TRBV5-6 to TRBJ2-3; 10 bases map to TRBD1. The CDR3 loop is CASSLGDRGYTDTQYF. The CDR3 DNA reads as TGTGCCAGCAGCTTGGGGGACAGGGGCTACACAGATACGCAGTATTTT. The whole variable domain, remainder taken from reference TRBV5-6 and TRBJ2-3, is DAGVTQSPTHLIKTRGQQVTLRCSPKSGHDTVSWYQQALGQGPQFIFQYYEEEERQRGNFPDRFSGHQFPNYSSELNVNALLLGDSALYLCASSLGDRGYTDTQYFGPGTRLTVL.